A few counts support the clone carrying this T cell receptor beta chain. The germline V gene encodes CDR1 SGHRS and CDR2 YFSETQ. J was trimmed by 0 bases and V by 3 bases; bases with no gene match: 10. The CDR3 has 20 amino acids. This record belongs to a study of spatial heterogeneity in lung cancer. Study in general: PBMC collected at follow-up were sequenced when available, a median of roughly 24 months after resection. The library had UMIs, and each TCR and UMI pair averaged more than ten raw reads.

A unique molecular identifier was attached to every TCR cDNA molecule. TCRdb processed the 5' RACE reads anew with MiXCR; each CDR3 protein has one entry. The table has roughly 120,000 distinct CDR3 sequences, 10% to 12% seen once. Time point given: blood at routine non-recurrence follow-up after resection. Researchers sequenced whole RNA taken from tumor, nontumor lung or frozen PBMC without sorting. The clonotype comes from a female donor with early-stage non-small cell lung cancer. This sample comprised PBMCs, obtained at follow-up. The genes are TRBV5-1 and TRBJ2-6; TRBD2 matches 12 bases. The CDR3 coding sequence is TGCGCCAGCAGCTCACGCTCCGGGACTAGCGGGTACTCTGGGGCCAACGTCCTGACTTTC. Translation gives CASSSRSGTSGYSGANVLTF.